This passage covers 29 T cell receptor beta chains from one sample sequenced in a study of T cell changes during pregnancy in multiple sclerosis (dated by TCRdb to between 2019 and 2020). Libraries were built with the immunoSEQ multiplex PCR assay. Here the immuneACCESS table is served through TCRdb, limited to in-frame sequences with V and J called. Missing clones are a known gap in these copies; in checked studies unresolved V genes cover under half, and the rest lacks a known reason. The sample profile shows some 42,000 clones; 87% of them were found once. The top ten hold 0.75% to 1% of the sample. The source was CD4+ T cells from peripheral blood mononuclear cells, collected after pregnancy. Source of these receptors: a female donor with multiple sclerosis, enrolled in a pregnancy study.

In the case of this clone: This specimen includes other DNA sequences encoding the same CDR3. The V call is TRBV6-5, the J call TRBJ1-6; TRBD1 matches 7 bases. Losses at the gene ends were 4 bases for V and 7 bases for J; bases not matched to a gene: 4. Germline V CDR1 and CDR2: MNHEY, SVGAGI. The CDR3 runs to 14 residues. This chain's CDR3 is CASSLDRDNSPLHF. In DNA, the CDR3 is TGTGCCAGCAGTTTAGACAGGGACAATTCACCCCTCCACTTT.

The chain joins TRBV18 to TRBJ1-1; D is unresolved. Germline values: CDR1 KGHSH, CDR2 LQKENI. The CDR3 has 14 residues. The V end lost 1 base, the J end lost 4 bases, and 10 bases lay between the germline ends. As DNA, the CDR3 is TGTGCCAGCTCACCACTGTGGGCGAGCACTGAAGCTTTCTTT. Translation: CASSPLWASTEAFF. The entire variable domain, with the rest obtained from reference TRBV18 and TRBJ1-1, is as follows: NAGVMQNPRHLVRRRGQEARLRCSPMKGHSHVYWYRQLPEEGLKFMVYLQKENIIDESGMPKERFSAEFPKEGPSILRIQQVVRGDSAAYFCASSPLWASTEAFFGQGTRLTVV.

This clone was recorded once. The chain recombines TRBV19 with TRBJ1-1; D gene unclear. The CDR3 length is 13 residues. Germline CDR1 LNHDA, CDR2 SQIVND (reference sequence). The V and J ends lost 6 bases and 2 bases respectively, with 10 bases between them. The CDR3 is CASRQQINTEAFF. The CDR3 DNA reads as TGTGCCAGTAGGCAACAGATAAACACTGAAGCTTTCTTT.

This chain links TRBV18 with TRBJ1-2; 7 nucleotides match TRBD1. The V segment lost 4 bases and the J segment 4 bases; nucleotides outside the gene matches: 6. The CDR3 is made up of 14 amino acids. CDR1 is KGHSH and CDR2 is LQKENI in the germline V gene. The CDR3 here is CASSRQGNPYGYTF. The CDR3 DNA is TGTGCCAGCTCACGACAGGGAAACCCCTATGGCTACACCTTC.

The chain is built from TRBV30 and TRBJ2-2; D is undetermined. Germline CDR1 GTSNPN, CDR2 SVGIG (reference sequence). Trimming took 1 base from V and 2 from J, leaving 5 bases between them. CDR3 length equals 13 residues. In DNA form, the CDR3 reads TGTGCCTGGAGTGGCTACAACACCGGGGAGCTGTTTTTT. Protein: CAWSGYNTGELFF.

This clone has a single count. The V gene is TRBV7-2, the J gene TRBJ1-2; TRBD1 aligns across 10 bases. V shed 3 bases, J shed 8 bases, and the junction held 12 bases outside the gene matches. CDR1 and CDR2 (germline): SGHTA, FQGNSA. CDR3 length: 16 amino acids. The CDR3 DNA follows: TGTGCCAGCAGCTTCGGGGGTCGGGACAGGGGATTCGGCTACACCTTC. Translating gives CASSFGGRDRGFGYTF.

V is TRBV6-6 and J is TRBJ1-6, with 8 bases aligning to TRBD1. J was trimmed by 12 bases and V by 7 bases; bases with no gene match: 8. This CDR3 comprises 13 residues. Germline V gives CDR1 MNHNY, CDR2 SVGAGI (reference sequence). The CDR3 region has the DNA TGTGCCAGCATCCGACAGGGGATTGGACCCCTCCACTTT. As protein: CASIRQGIGPLHF.

The chain joins TRBV9 to TRBJ2-7; D is unresolved. CDR1 and CDR2 from the germline V gene are SGDLS and YYNGEE. There are 12 residues in the CDR3. V lost 4 bases and J lost 4, with 9 bases in between. The chain's CDR3 is CASSTSPYEQYF. In DNA, the CDR3 is TGTGCCAGCAGCACCAGTCCATACGAGCAGTACTTC.

The chain links TRBV19 to TRBJ1-1, with TRBD1 matching over 8 bases. J was trimmed by 10 bases and V by 7 bases; bases with no gene match: 23. CDR3 length: 17 amino acids. Germline CDR1 and CDR2: LNHDA and SQIVND (reference sequence). CDR3 DNA sequence: TGTGCCAGTACCCAAGGGGGCAGGGGGCGGACCAAATTTGCAGCTTTCTTT. This sequence encodes CASTQGGRGRTKFAAFF.

This sequence joins TRBV2 and TRBJ1-5; 8 bases line up with TRBD1. V dropped 6 bases and J dropped 5; count of bases not matched to a gene: 3. The germline CDR1 and CDR2 sequences are SNHLY and FYNNEI. The CDR3 totals 13 residues. The CDR3 reads CASRQGEDQPQHF. CDR3 sequence (DNA): TGTGCCAGCAGACAGGGGGAGGATCAGCCCCAGCATTTT. Supplemented by reference TRBV2 and TRBJ1-5, the full variable domain reads EPEVTQTPSHQVTQMGQEVILRCVPISNHLYFYWYRQILGQKVEFLVSFYNNEISEKSEIFDDQFSVERPDGSNFTLKIRSTKLEDSAMYFCASRQGEDQPQHFGDGTRLSIL.

The chain has TRBV4-3 and TRBJ2-7; D perhaps matches TRBD2 (7 bases). The CDR3 totals 16 residues. Germline CDR1 is LGHNA and CDR2 is YSLEER. V lost 4 bases and J 1 base, leaving 17 bases between the germline ends. For the CDR3, the DNA is TGCGCCAGCAGCCCTTATAAGGGGGGGCATTCCTACGAGCAGTACTTC. Residues: CASSPYKGGHSYEQYF.

The V and J genes are TRBV2 and TRBJ2-7, with 8 positions matching TRBD1. Germline assignment: CDR1 SNHLY and CDR2 FYNNEI. J gave up 3 bases and V 8 bases, and 6 bases lay outside the gene matches. CDR3 length: 13 residues. The DNA of the CDR3 is TGTGCCAGCGGGGGACAGGTTTTCTACGAGCAGTACTTC. Residues: CASGGQVFYEQYF.

This clone has only a few counts. The V call is TRBV15, the J call TRBJ2-7, with a weak D call TRBD1 (5 bases). This CDR3 has 14 residues. Trimming cost V 4 bases and J 2 bases, with 12 bases left between them. Germline CDR1 and CDR2: LNHNV and YYDKDF (reference sequence). CDR3 sequence: CATSMMGHTYEQYF. The CDR3 region has the DNA TGTGCCACCAGCATGATGGGGCACACCTACGAGCAGTACTTC.

This clone was seen a few times. The rearrangement links TRBV10-2 to TRBJ1-5, with D perhaps matching TRBD1 (6 bases). Trimming stripped 6 bases from V and 2 bases from J, with 14 bases between. CDR3 length: 15 residues. Germline assignment: CDR1 WSHSY and CDR2 SAAADI. The CDR3 spells CASSSYRAGNQPQHF. DNA of the CDR3: TGCGCCAGCAGCTCGTACAGGGCTGGCAATCAGCCCCAGCATTTT.

The V gene is TRBV7-2, the J gene TRBJ2-3; TRBD2 agrees at 7 bases. Germline CDR1 SGHTA, CDR2 FQGNSA. J gave up 6 bases and V 5 bases, and 11 bases lay outside the gene matches. The CDR3 covers 15 residues. Written as DNA, the CDR3 is TGTGCCAGCAGCCAGTTCGGTATGGGGGGGGATACGCAGTATTTT. Encoded protein: CASSQFGMGGDTQYF.

The chain is built from TRBV28 and TRBJ2-2; 12 nucleotides line up with TRBD2. CDR3 length: 16 residues. Germline V lookup: CDR1 MDHEN, CDR2 SYDVKM. V lost 5 bases, J lost 6 bases, and 7 bases stayed unmatched. CDR3 nucleotide sequence: TGTGCCAGCAGTCCCCTCTGGACTAGCGGGGCCGGGGAGCTGTTTTTT. Its protein product is CASSPLWTSGAGELFF.

The V and J genes are TRBV4-3 and TRBJ1-6, with TRBD1 as a possible D gene (6 bases). The CDR3 has 15 amino acids. Germline assignment: CDR1 LGHNA and CDR2 YSLEER. Trimming shortened V by 4 bases and J by 10 bases, and 17 bases separated the two germline ends. CDR3 region: CASSPSEGVASPLHF. As DNA, the CDR3 is TGCGCCAGCAGCCCGTCAGAGGGGGTGGCCTCACCCCTCCACTTT.

This sequence joins TRBV7-2 and TRBJ2-5; 7 nucleotides align to TRBD2. The trim removed 3 bases at V and 1 base at J, leaving 5 bases unmatched. The CDR3 runs to 15 residues. Per the germline V gene, CDR1 is SGHTA and CDR2 is FQGNSA. CDR3 DNA: TGTGCCAGCAGCTTCCCAGCGGGGAGCCAAGAGACCCAGTACTTC. Protein: CASSFPAGSQETQYF.

This clone occurred a few times. The chain links TRBV9 to TRBJ1-3; possibly TRBD1 for D (6 bases). The CDR3 consists of 15 residues. Trimming took 4 bases from V and 4 from J, leaving 15 bases between them. Looked up from germline, CDR1 is SGDLS and CDR2 is YYNGEE. The CDR3 spells CASSLRGHWGNTIYF. The CDR3 nucleotides read TGTGCCAGCAGCCTAAGGGGACATTGGGGAAACACCATATATTTT.

This chain uses TRBV5-1 with TRBJ2-7, with D possibly being TRBD1 (6 bases). Germline V gene sequence: CDR1 SGHRS, CDR2 YFSETQ. The CDR3 extends over 14 amino acids. V dropped 4 bases and J dropped 0 bases, with 11 bases sitting between them. The CDR3 protein is CASSEQGRSYEQYF. In DNA, the CDR3 is TGCGCCAGCAGCGAACAGGGTCGCTCCTACGAGCAGTACTTC.

The chain carries TRBV28 and TRBJ2-1, with D possibly being TRBD1 (6 bases). V dropped 4 bases and J dropped 5 bases, with 15 bases sitting between them. Germline lookup yields CDR1 MDHEN and CDR2 SYDVKM. The CDR3 spans 15 residues. CDR3 protein: CASSSPGTFHNEQFF. The CDR3 region has the DNA TGTGCCAGCAGTTCCCCCGGGACATTCCACAATGAGCAGTTCTTC.

This sequence joins TRBV5-6 and TRBJ1-2, with D unresolved. The CDR3 is 14 amino acids. The germline V gene encodes CDR1 SGHDT and CDR2 YYEEEE. The germline V and J ends were trimmed by 0 bases and 7 bases, with 13 bases remaining between them. CDR3 sequence (DNA): TGTGCCAGCAGCTTGGGGGCGGGGAATAGTGGCTACACCTTC. Translated, it gives CASSLGAGNSGYTF.

The rearrangement uses TRBV4-2 and TRBJ1-1; 7 bases line up with TRBD1. V gave up 4 bases and J gave up 1 base; unmatched junction bases: 6. Germline loops: CDR1 LGHNA, CDR2 YNFKEQ. This CDR3 spans 15 amino acids. CDR3 sequence (DNA): TGTGCCAGCAGCCGGGACAGCCGATCGAACACTGAAGCTTTCTTT. It encodes CASSRDSRSNTEAFF.

The chain employs TRBV18 and TRBJ1-1, with 7 bases aligning to TRBD1. Germline trimming cut 3 bases from V and 5 bases from J; bases unmatched to any gene: 12. CDR3 size: 16 residues. From germline, CDR1 is KGHSH and CDR2 LQKENI. CDR3 sequence: CASSPQLTGRGTEAFF. The CDR3 nucleotides read TGTGCCAGCTCACCCCAGTTGACAGGGCGAGGAACTGAAGCTTTCTTT.

The chain has TRBV7-9 and TRBJ2-2; D gene uncertain. The CDR3 runs 15 residues. Deletions cut 5 bases from V and 4 bases from J, with 14 bases between. Germline CDR1 SEHNR, CDR2 FQNEAQ (reference sequence). This CDR3 is CASSVKAGLTGELFF. CDR3 coding DNA: TGTGCCAGCAGCGTAAAAGCTGGGCTCACCGGGGAGCTGTTTTTT.

This clone was recorded only once. V usage is TRBV7-6 and J usage is TRBJ1-5; possible D gene TRBD1, 5 bases. Germline V lookup: CDR1 SGHVS, CDR2 FNYEAQ. V was pared by 1 base and J by 6 bases, with 7 bases between. The CDR3 spans 13 residues. The CDR3 here is CASSLEGFQPQHF. The CDR3 DNA reads as TGTGCCAGCAGCTTAGAGGGGTTTCAGCCCCAGCATTTT.

The chain uses TRBV9 and TRBJ2-7; perhaps TRBD2 as D (6 bases). Trimming removed 0 bases from V and 2 bases from J, with 12 bases in between. From germline, CDR1 is SGDLS and CDR2 YYNGEE. The CDR3 spans 15 residues. The CDR3 region is CASSVAGSGTYEQYF. The CDR3 DNA reads TGTGCCAGCAGCGTAGCGGGTAGCGGAACCTACGAGCAGTACTTC.

The chain couples TRBV18 to TRBJ1-1, with D possibly being TRBD1 (5 bases). Germline loops: CDR1 KGHSH, CDR2 LQKENI. CDR3 length: 14 amino acids. V was cut by 2 bases and J by 6 bases, with 13 bases left in between. CDR3 in amino acids: CASSPGPGKAEAFF. DNA for the CDR3: TGTGCCAGCTCACCAGGCCCAGGGAAGGCTGAAGCTTTCTTT.

The CDR3 is CASSPYETQYF. DNA of the CDR3: TGTGCCAGCAGCCCCTATGAGACCCAGTACTTC. This chain links TRBV7-2 with TRBJ2-5; D gene unclear. Trimming removed 5 bases from V and 5 bases from J, with 6 bases in between. The V gene's germline CDR1 is SGHTA and CDR2 FQGNSA. The CDR3 has 11 residues.